This T cell receptor beta chain originates from a study of vaccination and CD4 T cells after COVID-19. Overall study findings and caveats: Relatively few convalescent patients were studied, without early post-infection timepoints.

As regards this clonotype: Its antigen is currently unknown.

Indicated treatment: approximately nine-day PBMC culture with coronavirus spike peptide pools or control peptides (ViraFEST assay). Harvesting of the unexposed donor's CD4+ T cells predated the COVID-19 pandemic (2011-2018). At the Johns Hopkins FTIC core, DNA taken from cultured CD4+ T cells was sequenced by way of the Oncomine TCR Beta short-read assay. Cultured CD4+ T cells yielded the extracted genomic DNA. TCRdb re-analysed the PCR reads in MiXCR, keeping a single row per CDR3 protein. The sample includes 6,000 or so distinct CDR3 sequences, approximately 31% of them seen just once. CDR1 is SGHTA, CDR2 FQGNSA, per germline. This CDR3 comprises 23 residues. V gave up 2 bases and J gave up 0 bases; unmatched junction bases: 20.

Sequencing was done on a sample of CD4+ T cells from blood, cultured in vitro. This TCR was recovered from a human donor in good health. The J gene is TRBJ2-7, the V gene TRBV7-2; 15 bases fit TRBD2. CDR3: CASSLSLGGAGLAGGGSSYEQYF. CDR3 nucleotides: TGTGCCAGCAGCTTATCTCTTGGGGGAGCGGGACTAGCGGGAGGAGGTAGCTCCTACGAGCAGTACTTC.